These 31 T cell receptor beta chains were sequenced from one sample in a study of T cells in Graves' hyperthyroidism and ophthalmopathy. Authors of the study amplified TCR beta CDR3 regions from RNA transcripts. A first-round RT-PCR of the TCR CDR3 used the HTBI primer set. One entry per CDR3 protein results from TCRdb running MiXCR on the multiplex PCR reads. Of approximately 610,000 distinct CDR3 sequences listed, around 17% are singletons. The specimen was blood. These receptors were obtained from a woman under 30 with Graves' hyperthyroidism.

This sequence joins TRBV5-1 and TRBJ2-1, with 7 nucleotides matching TRBD2. Germline assignment: CDR1 SGHRS and CDR2 YFSETQ. The CDR3 sequence is 19 residues long. The V and J ends lost 4 bases and 0 bases, in that order; junction bases with no gene match: 16. The CDR3 sequence: CASSLGLLAPMGSYNEQFF. The CDR3 DNA reads TGCGCCAGCAGCCTGGGGTTACTAGCGCCTATGGGCTCCTACAATGAGCAGTTCTTC.

This clonotype was counted many times. V gene TRBV11-3 combines with J gene TRBJ2-5, with 9 bases identical to TRBD2. This CDR3 contains 16 residues. Per germline, CDR1 SGHNT and CDR2 YENEEA. Unmatched junction bases numbered 7, after V lost 0 bases and J lost 5 bases. The CDR3 sequence is CASSLDWRGGRETQYF. The CDR3, as DNA: TGTGCCAGCAGCTTAGATTGGCGGGGGGGCCGGGAGACCCAGTACTTC.

This clonotype was observed a few times. J is TRBJ2-7 and V is TRBV4-1; TRBD2 aligns across 9 bases. The CDR3 length is 15 residues. J gave up 5 bases and V 0 bases, and 5 bases lay outside the gene matches. Per the germline V gene, CDR1 is MGHRA and CDR2 is YSYEKL. The DNA for the CDR3 is TGCGCCAGCAGCCAAGATAGCGGGAGAGCAAACGAGCAGTACTTC. Encoded protein: CASSQDSGRANEQYF.

The chain has TRBV20-1 and TRBJ1-1; tentatively, D is TRBD1 (5 bases). Germline assignment: CDR1 DFQATT and CDR2 SNEGSKA (reference sequence). Trimming left V 6 bases short and J 3 bases short, with 14 bases between. CDR3 length equals 13 residues. The CDR3 sequence: CSAGGGGDTEAFF. The CDR3 DNA follows: TGCAGTGCCGGGGGGGGGGGGGACACTGAAGCTTTCTTT.

This clonotype was seen a handful of times. This chain joins TRBV19 and TRBJ2-7; tentatively, D is TRBD1 (6 bases). V lost 4 bases and J 6 bases, leaving 13 bases between the germline ends. Per germline, CDR1 LNHDA and CDR2 SQIVND (reference sequence). The CDR3 is 13 amino acids. CDR3 loop: CASSSRGPGEQYF. The CDR3 DNA is TGTGCCAGTAGTAGCAGGGGACCGGGCGAGCAGTACTTC. Full variable domain (remainder filled in from reference TRBV19 and TRBJ2-7): DGGITQSPKYLFRKEGQNVTLSCEQNLNHDAMYWYRQDPGQGLRLIYYSQIVNDFQKGDIAEGYSVSREKKESFPLTVTSAQKNPTAFYLCASSSRGPGEQYFGPGTRLTVT.

This clonotype came up many times. This chain joins TRBV11-2 and TRBJ2-7; D uncertain. The CDR3 is made up of 17 amino acids. Trimming removed 2 bases from V and 0 bases from J, with 17 bases in between. Germline lookup yields CDR1 SGHAT and CDR2 FQNNGV. CDR3 amino acids: CASSLTAPSLSSYEQYF. The CDR3 DNA reads as TGTGCCAGCAGCTTAACCGCGCCCAGCCTGAGCTCCTACGAGCAGTACTTC. The full variable domain, rest sourced from reference TRBV11-2 and TRBJ2-7, is EAGVAQSPRYKIIEKRQSVAFWCNPISGHATLYWYQQILGQGPKLLIQFQNNGVVDDSQLPKDRFSAERLKGVDSTLKIQPAKLEDSAVYLCASSLTAPSLSSYEQYFGPGTRLTVT.

This clonotype occurred many times. The rearrangement uses TRBV3-1 and TRBJ2-7; 8 bases agree with TRBD1. V dropped 3 bases and J dropped 2; count of bases not matched to a gene: 3. This CDR3 has 14 amino acids. The germline V gene has CDR1 LGHDT and CDR2 YNNKEL (reference sequence). The chain's CDR3 is CASSQDRVPYEQYF. In DNA, the CDR3 is TGTGCCAGCAGCCAGGACAGGGTCCCCTACGAGCAGTACTTC.

The chain joins TRBV18 to TRBJ2-1; the match to TRBD2 covers 9 bases. The CDR3 sequence is 15 residues long. Germline V CDR1 and CDR2: KGHSH, LQKENI. J lost 2 bases, V lost 7 bases, and 6 bases had no gene match. The CDR3 nucleotides are TGTGCCAGCTTACCTCTAGCGGGACCCTACAATGAGCAGTTCTTC. Protein sequence: CASLPLAGPYNEQFF.

This clonotype was counted many times. The chain recombines TRBV7-2 with TRBJ2-7; D is undetermined. The CDR3 loop spans 14 amino acids. Trimming left V 6 bases short and J 4 bases short, with 16 bases between. Per the germline V gene, CDR1 is SGHTA and CDR2 is FQGNSA. The CDR3 DNA sequence: TGTGCCAGCAGTCAACAACAGCCGACTTACGAGCAGTACTTC. It translates to CASSQQQPTYEQYF.

This clonotype was counted ten times or more. The V call is TRBV2, the J call TRBJ2-3; TRBD1 aligns across 7 bases. After removal of 10 bases from V and 0 bases from J, the junction contained 4 bases not matched to a gene. This CDR3 spans 13 amino acids. Germline loops: CDR1 SNHLY, CDR2 FYNNEI. CDR3 loop: CAISTGSTDTQYF. The CDR3 nucleotides read TGTGCCATCTCGACAGGGAGCACAGATACGCAGTATTTT. Full variable domain (missing parts from reference TRBV2 and TRBJ2-3): EPEVTQTPSHQVTQMGQEVILRCVPISNHLYFYWYRQILGQKVEFLVSFYNNEISEKSEIFDDQFSVERPDGSNFTLKIRSTKLEDSAMYFCAISTGSTDTQYFGPGTRLTVL.

This clonotype was observed a few times. This rearrangement joins TRBV7-2 to TRBJ1-5, with TRBD1 identical over 7 bases. V gave up 5 bases and J gave up 6 bases; unmatched junction bases: 7. This CDR3 is built from 14 residues. CDR1 is SGHTA and CDR2 is FQGNSA in the germline V gene. CDR3 DNA sequence: TGTGCCAGCAGCACCCGACAGGGAGGTCAGCCCCAGCATTTT. Protein product: CASSTRQGGQPQHF.

This clonotype occurred many times. The V gene is TRBV6-5, the J gene TRBJ1-2, with D maybe TRBD1 (5 bases). V shed 0 bases and J shed 0 bases, with 8 bases lying between them. The CDR3 has 15 amino acids. Looked up from germline, CDR1 is MNHEY and CDR2 is SVGAGI. CDR3 loop: CASSYSPTANYGYTF. CDR3 in DNA: TGTGCCAGCAGTTACTCGCCGACAGCTAACTATGGCTACACCTTC.

The V gene is TRBV5-1, the J gene TRBJ1-2; tentative D call: TRBD1 (5 bases). Germline-derived CDR1 and CDR2 are SGHRS and YFSETQ. This CDR3 has 14 amino acids. The germline V and J ends were trimmed by 4 bases and 2 bases, with 12 bases remaining between them. The CDR3 region is CASSAAGGNYGYTF. The CDR3 DNA is TGCGCCAGCAGCGCCGCTGGGGGAAACTATGGCTACACCTTC.

This chain connects TRBV4-1 to TRBJ1-1; D call uncertain. This CDR3 has 14 amino acids. The germline CDR1 and CDR2 sequences are MGHRA and YSYEKL. The V end was cut by 1 base, the J end by 4 bases, with 10 bases between. The CDR3 protein is CASSQVTGFTEAFF. As DNA, the CDR3 is TGCGCCAGCAGCCAAGTGACGGGTTTCACTGAAGCTTTCTTT.

This clonotype was counted many times. The J gene is TRBJ2-3, the V gene TRBV20-1; the match to TRBD2 covers 7 bases. This CDR3 spans 15 amino acids. Trimming at V came to 3 bases and at J to 2 bases, leaving 8 bases not matched to a gene. Germline CDR1 reads DFQATT; CDR2 reads SNEGSKA (reference sequence). CDR3 in amino acids: CSASYGGTITDTQYF. The DNA for the CDR3 is TGCAGTGCTAGTTACGGGGGGACTATCACAGATACGCAGTATTTT.

This clonotype has a count of ten or more. V gene TRBV28 combines with J gene TRBJ2-5; D possibly matches TRBD1 or TRBD2 (5 bases each). The CDR3 is 15 residues long. The V gene's germline CDR1 is MDHEN and CDR2 SYDVKM. The germline V and J ends were trimmed by 2 bases and 5 bases, with 15 bases remaining between them. The CDR3 sequence is CASSLHDRGWETQYF. DNA for the CDR3: TGTGCCAGCAGTTTACACGACAGAGGGTGGGAGACCCAGTACTTC.

This clonotype occurred many times. The chain employs TRBV27 and TRBJ1-1; D is ambiguous. Germline V gene data show CDR1 as MNHEY and CDR2 as SMNVEV (reference sequence). V shed 5 bases and J shed 1 base, with 14 bases lying between them. This CDR3 contains 15 residues. The CDR3 reads CASSPIRIGNTEAFF. Here the CDR3 DNA reads TGTGCCAGCAGTCCGATAAGGATTGGGAACACTGAAGCTTTCTTT.

This clonotype was seen a handful of times. The chain recombines TRBV7-9 with TRBJ1-4; D may be TRBD1 (5 bases). V lost 3 bases, J lost 5 bases, and 13 bases lay in between. CDR3 length: 15 residues. Germline-derived CDR1 and CDR2 are SEHNR and FQNEAQ (reference sequence). This CDR3 is CASSLSEWGNEKLFF. Written as DNA, the CDR3 is TGTGCCAGCAGCTTGAGTGAATGGGGGAATGAAAAACTGTTTTTT.

J is TRBJ2-7 and V is TRBV5-1, with D possibly being TRBD1 (6 bases). CDR1 is SGHRS and CDR2 is YFSETQ in the germline V gene. There are 17 residues in the CDR3. Trimming removed 4 bases at V and 2 bases at J, with 22 bases between. CDR3 nucleotides: TGCGCCAGCAGCCTCGAACCGGGTGGGGGCCTGACCTACGAGCAGTACTTC. It yields the protein CASSLEPGGGLTYEQYF.

The rearrangement uses TRBV20-1 and TRBJ2-1; 14 bases match TRBD2. There are 16 residues in the CDR3. V dropped 6 bases and J dropped 1; count of bases not matched to a gene: 5. From germline, CDR1 is DFQATT and CDR2 SNEGSKA (reference sequence). The CDR3 DNA follows: TGCAGTGCCGGGACTAGCGGGGGTCTTTCCTACAATGAGCAGTTCTTC. It specifies CSAGTSGGLSYNEQFF.

This clonotype was picked up a small number of times. The V and J genes are TRBV7-9 and TRBJ1-3; D call uncertain. The germline V gene has CDR1 SEHNR and CDR2 FQNEAQ (reference sequence). The V and J ends lost 10 bases and 1 base respectively, with 8 bases between them. This CDR3 comprises 12 residues. The CDR3 is CATDPSGNTIYF. CDR3 nucleotide sequence: TGTGCCACCGACCCGTCTGGAAACACCATATATTTT.

This chain joins TRBV3-1 and TRBJ2-3, with TRBD1 matching over 7 bases. Germline values: CDR1 LGHDT, CDR2 YNNKEL (reference sequence). The CDR3 length is 14 residues. V gave up 7 bases and J gave up 8 bases; unmatched junction bases: 12. The CDR3 DNA is TGTGCCAGCAACCCCCTGTTGGGACAGCCTACGCAGTATTTT. Encoded protein: CASNPLLGQPTQYF.

This clonotype came up many times. The chain is built from TRBV6-1 and TRBJ2-7, with D maybe TRBD1 (6 bases). The V gene's germline CDR1 is MNHNS and CDR2 SASEGT. This CDR3 comprises 14 residues. Deletions cut 3 bases from V and 2 bases from J, with 11 bases between. CDR3 protein: CASSDRDIAYEQYF. The CDR3 DNA follows: TGTGCCAGCAGTGACCGGGACATCGCCTACGAGCAGTACTTC.

This clonotype was counted at least ten times. This sequence joins TRBV2 and TRBJ2-2; 7 bases map to TRBD2. The junction had 5 bases not matched to a gene; V was cut back by 1 base and J by 3 bases. Germline V gives CDR1 SNHLY, CDR2 FYNNEI. This CDR3 contains 16 residues. CDR3 region: CASSEVRGSYTGELFF. The CDR3 nucleotides are TGTGCCAGCAGTGAAGTGCGCGGGAGCTACACCGGGGAGCTGTTTTTT.

This chain joins TRBV6-4 and TRBJ1-1; D not resolved. The germline gives CDR1 MRHNA, CDR2 SNTAGT. The CDR3 is 14 amino acids. V was trimmed by 4 bases and J by 5 bases, leaving 14 bases between them. This chain's CDR3 is CASSVTPRGTEAFF. The CDR3 DNA follows: TGTGCCAGCAGTGTGACACCTCGGGGAACTGAAGCTTTCTTT.

This clonotype was found many times. This chain uses TRBV15 with TRBJ2-7; 9 bases agree with TRBD1. CDR1 and CDR2 from the germline V gene are LNHNV and YYDKDF (reference sequence). With V trimmed by 2 bases and J by 3 bases, 5 bases remained unmatched. The CDR3 length is 15 residues. The CDR3 region has the DNA TGTGCCACCAGCAGATACAGGGGGCCAAACTACGAGCAGTACTTC. It encodes CATSRYRGPNYEQYF. Filled out from reference TRBV15 and TRBJ2-7, the complete variable domain reads DAMVIQNPRYQVTQFGKPVTLSCSQTLNHNVMYWYQQKSSQAPKLLFHYYDKDFNNEADTPDNFQSRRPNTSFCFLDIRSPGLGDTAMYLCATSRYRGPNYEQYFGPGTRLTVT.

There are many counts of this clonotype. This chain joins TRBV20-1 and TRBJ1-1; the D gene is possibly TRBD1 (6 bases). This CDR3 has 13 residues. Trimming cost V 0 bases and J 6 bases, with 11 bases left between them. In germline, CDR1 is DFQATT, CDR2 SNEGSKA (reference sequence). Here the CDR3 reads CSARDWGLSEAFF. The CDR3 nucleotides read TGCAGTGCTAGAGATTGGGGGCTGTCTGAAGCTTTCTTT.

This clonotype was observed many times. This sequence joins TRBV28 and TRBJ2-7, with a tentative D call TRBD2 (6 bases). Germline loops: CDR1 MDHEN, CDR2 SYDVKM. The CDR3 covers 12 residues. V lost 8 bases to trimming and J lost 3 bases, with 11 bases between them. DNA of the CDR3: TGTGCCAGCTGGTCAGCGGGCTACGAGCAGTACTTC. Translated, it gives CASWSAGYEQYF.

This clonotype was counted between two and nine times. CDR3 nucleotide sequence: TGTGCCAGCAGCCCAGGACTAGCGGGCACGGGAGAGACCCAGTACTTC. It specifies CASSPGLAGTGETQYF. The chain employs TRBV6-1 and TRBJ2-5, with 11 bases fitting TRBD2. The germline V gene has CDR1 MNHNS and CDR2 SASEGT. The CDR3 spans 16 residues. V lost 6 bases and J lost 4; bases outside the gene matches: 10.

This clonotype was recorded at least ten times. V gene TRBV12-5 combines with J gene TRBJ1-1, with TRBD1 matching 7 bases. This CDR3 has 15 residues. Germline V gene sequence: CDR1 LGHNT, CDR2 FRNRAP. With V trimmed by 3 bases and J by 3 bases, 7 bases remained unmatched. The CDR3 DNA sequence: TGTGCTAGTGGTTTTCTCGGGACAGCCGACACTGAAGCTTTCTTT. Translation gives CASGFLGTADTEAFF.

The rearrangement uses TRBV29-1 and TRBJ2-1; 9 nucleotides line up with TRBD2. V shed 5 bases, J shed 6 bases, and the junction held 17 bases outside the gene matches. Germline V gives CDR1 SQVTM, CDR2 ANQGSEA. This CDR3 has 17 residues. In DNA, the CDR3 is TGCAGCGTTACCCCGGGACAGCTGAGGACTAGCGCCAATGAGCAGTTCTTC. Translation: CSVTPGQLRTSANEQFF.